This TCR beta chain was sequenced for a study of naive and memory T cell subsets. Study observations and caveats: Over 85% of naive TCR sequences appeared only once, unlike memory subsets. A few larger clonotypes appeared in naive repertoires, especially CD8, possibly memory cells re-expressing CD45RA.

Alpha and beta libraries were amplified separately from the second PCR onward. The beta constant-region primer was an equimolar mix of two oligonucleotides covering TRBC1 and TRBC2. Four rounds of PCR amplified the ligated cDNA using nested alpha and beta constant-region primers plus SP2. TCRdb fed the UMI-ligation and nested PCR reads into MiXCR, producing one record per CDR3 protein. The sample has 120,000 to 150,000 distinct CDR3 sequences, 22% seen once. The V end lost 4 bases, the J end lost 5 bases, and 17 bases lay between the germline ends. Germline CDR1 and CDR2: SNHLY and FYNNEI. The CDR3 runs 15 residues. This clonotype was picked up many times. Its antigen remains unknown.

The sample consisted of naive CD4+ T cells from blood. The chain joins TRBV2 to TRBJ2-5, with D maybe TRBD1 (6 bases). This TCR derives from a human donor in good health. The CDR3 DNA reads TGTGCCAGCAGTGGGGGACCTTTCCAGGGGGAGACCCAGTACTTC. Encoded protein: CASSGGPFQGETQYF.